The 24 T cell receptor beta chains below come from one sample, sequenced in a study of blood T cell repertoires in COVID-19. Only in-frame clones appear in the TCRdb table, and some are missing; sequencing was by immunoSEQ multiplex PCR. The table records some 150,000 clones, around 81% of them present only once. The sequenced sample consisted of peripheral blood. The origin of the receptors is a human donor in a cohort sampled during active COVID-19.

The chain's CDR3 is CASSPGTDNSPLHF. CDR3 nucleotides: TGTGCCAGTAGCCCCGGGACAGATAATTCACCCCTCCACTTT. The chain is built from TRBV19 and TRBJ1-6, with 7 bases aligning to TRBD1. This CDR3 has 14 residues. V was clipped by 6 bases and J by 5 bases; unmatched bases: 4. Germline CDR1 LNHDA, CDR2 SQIVND (reference sequence).

The chain joins TRBV10-2 to TRBJ2-2, with TRBD2 matching over 10 bases. CDR3 length: 16 residues. V lost 2 bases and J lost 5; bases outside the gene matches: 5. The germline V gene encodes CDR1 WSHSY and CDR2 SAAADI. The CDR3 sequence: CASSEGSGRGTGELFF. The DNA of the CDR3 is TGCGCCAGCAGTGAGGGGAGCGGGAGGGGGACCGGGGAGCTGTTTTTT.

The rearrangement uses TRBV21-1 and TRBJ2-3; the DNA was not used to check the table's D call, TRBD2. TRBV21-1 is shown as a pseudogene. The CDR3 spans 15 residues. CDR3 region: CASSKETSSTDTQYF. The CDR3 DNA reads TGTGCCAGCAGCAAAGAGACTAGCAGCACAGATACGCAGTATTTT.

This clone was detected a few times. The chain employs TRBV7-2 and TRBJ1-2; no clear D. The CDR3 extends over 15 amino acids. The V end lost 3 bases, the J end lost 2 bases, and 13 bases lay between the germline ends. Germline loops: CDR1 SGHTA, CDR2 FQGNSA. CDR3 region: CASSFTASPNYGYTF. DNA of the CDR3: TGTGCCAGCAGCTTCACAGCTAGCCCCAACTATGGCTACACCTTC.

This chain connects TRBV4-1 to TRBJ1-6; 9 bases match TRBD1. There are 18 residues in the CDR3. Germline assignment: CDR1 MGHRA and CDR2 YSYEKL. The ends lost 1 base at V and 9 bases at J; junction bases unmatched: 13. The CDR3 region is CASSQVSGTGRPSSPLHF. The CDR3 region has the DNA TGCGCCAGCAGCCAAGTTTCCGGGACAGGGCGTCCTAGTTCACCCCTCCACTTT.

The chain employs TRBV7-9 and TRBJ2-3, with 8 bases identical to TRBD2. Germline V gene sequence: CDR1 SEHNR, CDR2 FQNEAQ (reference sequence). The V gene end was trimmed by 1 base and the J gene end by 4 bases; junction bases not matched to a gene: 7. This CDR3 contains 16 residues. The CDR3 spells CASSLVGTRESDTQYF. Here the CDR3 DNA reads TGTGCCAGCAGCTTAGTCGGGACTAGGGAATCAGATACGCAGTATTTT. Based on the CDR3 plus reference TRBV7-9 and TRBJ2-3, the full variable domain is DTGVSQNPRHKITKRGQNVTFRCDPISEHNRLYWYRQTLGQGPEFLTYFQNEAQLEKSRLLSDRFSAERPKGSFSTLEIQRTEQGDSAMYLCASSLVGTRESDTQYFGPGTRLTVL.

V is TRBV19 and J is TRBJ1-1, with D maybe TRBD1 (5 bases). The CDR3 has 16 amino acids. The V and J ends lost 3 bases and 0 bases respectively, with 14 bases between them. Germline values: CDR1 LNHDA, CDR2 SQIVND (reference sequence). CDR3 in DNA: TGTGCCAGTAGTATTCGGAGGGGCGAAATGAACACTGAAGCTTTCTTT. This encodes CASSIRRGEMNTEAFF.

The gene calls are TRBV5-1 and TRBJ1-6; a possible D gene is TRBD1 (5 bases). Germline V gives CDR1 SGHRS, CDR2 YFSETQ. The V gene lost 4 bases and the J gene lost 10 bases, with 12 bases spanning the gap. The length of the CDR3 is 13 residues. For the CDR3, the DNA is TGCGCCAGCAGCGATCAGGGAAACTCACCCCTCCACTTT. Its protein product is CASSDQGNSPLHF.

This clone came up a few times. The chain joins TRBV28 to TRBJ2-4; 8 nucleotides match TRBD2. After removal of 5 bases from V and 7 bases from J, the junction contained 22 bases not matched to a gene. There are 19 residues in the CDR3. CDR1 and CDR2 (germline): MDHEN, SYDVKM. The CDR3 nucleotides are TGTGCCAGCAGTAGAAGAGGGGGACTAGTTTTGTTATTTGGGAACATTCAGTACTTC. Amino acid sequence: CASSRRGGLVLLFGNIQYF. The whole variable domain, remainder taken from reference TRBV28 and TRBJ2-4, is DVKVTQSSRYLVKRTGEKVFLECVQDMDHENMFWYRQDPGLGLRLIYFSYDVKMKEKGDIPEGYSVSREKKERFSLILESASTNQTSMYLCASSRRGGLVLLFGNIQYFGAGTRLSVL.

This clone occurred once. DNA of the CDR3: TGTGCCAGCAGCTTATCGCAGACGAACACCGGGGAGCTGTTTTTT. Translating gives CASSLSQTNTGELFF. V is TRBV7-9 and J is TRBJ2-2; D unclear. The germline gives CDR1 SEHNR, CDR2 FQNEAQ (reference sequence). The V end was cut by 2 bases, the J end by 0 bases, with 7 bases between. The CDR3 loop spans 15 amino acids. Full variable domain (missing parts from reference TRBV7-9 and TRBJ2-2): DTGVSQNPRHKITKRGQNVTFRCDPISEHNRLYWYRQTLGQGPEFLTYFQNEAQLEKSRLLSDRFSAERPKGSFSTLEIQRTEQGDSAMYLCASSLSQTNTGELFFGEGSRLTVL.

The sample holds one count of this clone. The CDR3 DNA reads TGTGCCAGTAGTGAAAGCGGGGGATCCTACGAGCAGTACTTC. Its translation: CASSESGGSYEQYF. V gene TRBV19 combines with J gene TRBJ2-7, with 8 bases identical to TRBD2. The germline V gene has CDR1 LNHDA and CDR2 SQIVND (reference sequence). The length of the CDR3 is 14 residues. V lost 5 bases and J lost 1; bases outside the gene matches: 4. Filled out from reference TRBV19 and TRBJ2-7, the complete variable domain reads DGGITQSPKYLFRKEGQNVTLSCEQNLNHDAMYWYRQDPGQGLRLIYYSQIVNDFQKGDIAEGYSVSREKKESFPLTVTSAQKNPTAFYLCASSESGGSYEQYFGPGTRLTVT.

The J gene is TRBJ2-3, the V gene TRBV18, with a tentative D call TRBD2 (5 bases). V was clipped by 6 bases and J by 2 bases, with 9 bases between them. There are 13 residues in the CDR3. From germline, CDR1 is KGHSH and CDR2 LQKENI. The CDR3 loop reads CASSRGFTDTQYF. The CDR3 DNA is TGTGCCAGCTCGCGAGGGTTCACAGATACGCAGTATTTT.

J is TRBJ2-2 and V is TRBV3-1 (or the pseudogene TRBV3-2); D is perhaps TRBD2 (6 bases). The CDR3 contains 16 residues. The V gene lost 8 bases and the J gene lost 2 bases, with 18 bases spanning the gap. Germline V gives CDR1 LGHDT, CDR2 YNNKEL (reference sequence). The chain's CDR3 is CASSRGTPPNTGELFF. The CDR3 nucleotides are TGTGCCAGCTCGCGCGGGACTCCACCCAACACCGGGGAGCTGTTTTTT.

The chain is built from TRBV10-3 and TRBJ1-1; 7 nucleotides agree with TRBD1. Germline-derived CDR1 and CDR2 are ENHRY and SYGVKD. Trimming removed 6 bases from V and 7 bases from J; junction bases left unmatched: 5. CDR3 length equals 12 residues. CDR3 sequence: CAIRTGQSEAFF. The DNA for the CDR3 is TGTGCCATCAGAACGGGACAGAGTGAAGCTTTCTTT.

This sequence joins TRBV7-2 and TRBJ2-7; 7 bases map to TRBD2. CDR1 SGHTA and CDR2 FQGNSA come from the germline V gene. This CDR3 is 15 amino acids long. The trim removed 6 bases at V and 4 bases at J, leaving 12 bases unmatched. The CDR3 region has the DNA TGTGCCAGCAGAGCGGCAAGCGGGACTGGGTACGAGCAGTACTTC. Translated: CASRAASGTGYEQYF.

The chain recombines TRBV18 with TRBJ2-2; the D gene is possibly TRBD1 (6 bases). Germline CDR1 is KGHSH and CDR2 is LQKENI. V lost 4 bases and J lost 5, with 11 bases in between. The CDR3 consists of 14 residues. Here the CDR3 DNA reads TGTGCCAGCTCACAGGAACAGGGAACCGGGGAGCTGTTTTTT. It codes for CASSQEQGTGELFF.

This chain links TRBV29-1 with TRBJ2-5; maybe TRBD1 (6 bases). The CDR3 runs to 12 residues. Germline CDR1 SQVTM, CDR2 ANQGSEA. The V end lost 4 bases, the J end lost 4 bases, and 10 bases lay between the germline ends. CDR3 residues: CSVARGGETQYF. DNA for the CDR3: TGCAGCGTTGCCAGGGGTGGAGAGACCCAGTACTTC. The whole variable domain, remainder taken from reference TRBV29-1 and TRBJ2-5, is SAVISQKPSRDICQRGTSLTIQCQVDSQVTMMFWYRQQPGQSLTLIATANQGSEATYESGFVIDKFPISRPNLTFSTLTVSNMSPEDSSIYLCSVARGGETQYFGPGTRLLVL.

This clone was seen at least ten times. This sequence joins TRBV2 and TRBJ2-1; TRBD2 matches 13 bases. The CDR3 totals 14 residues. After removal of 6 bases from V and 10 bases from J, the junction contained 6 bases not matched to a gene. The germline V gene has CDR1 SNHLY and CDR2 FYNNEI. CDR3 bases: TGTGCCAGCAGCCCGGGACTAGCGGGACTAGAGCAGTTCTTC. It codes for CASSPGLAGLEQFF.

The V call is TRBV7-3, the J call TRBJ2-2; D gene uncertain. This CDR3 is 15 amino acids long. CDR1 is SGHTA, CDR2 FQGTGA, per germline. V was clipped by 0 bases and J by 1 base, with 6 bases between them. Here the CDR3 reads CASSLTVVNTGELFF. In nucleotides, the CDR3 is TGTGCCAGCAGCTTAACTGTAGTGAACACCGGGGAGCTGTTTTTT.

V usage is TRBV18 and J usage is TRBJ2-3; tentative D call: TRBD2 (5 bases). This CDR3 has 15 amino acids. Trimming pared 0 bases from V and 1 base from J, leaving 8 bases between. Germline CDR1 and CDR2: KGHSH and LQKENI. CDR3 region: CASSPPDFRTDTQYF. The CDR3 bases are TGTGCCAGCTCACCACCGGACTTCCGCACAGATACGCAGTATTTT.

V is TRBV5-5 and J is TRBJ2-7; D perhaps matches TRBD2 (6 bases). This CDR3 region has 14 residues. Germline V gives CDR1 SGHKS, CDR2 YYEKEE (reference sequence). Trimming pared 4 bases from V and 0 bases from J, leaving 11 bases between. The CDR3 sequence: CASSRGMSSYEQYF. CDR3 DNA sequence: TGTGCCAGCAGCCGGGGGATGAGCTCCTACGAGCAGTACTTC.

The CDR3 nucleotides read TGTGCCAGTAGTATAGGGAGGACAGGGAGAAACACTGAAGCTTTCTTT. Translation gives CASSIGRTGRNTEAFF. This rearrangement joins TRBV19 to TRBJ1-1; TRBD1 matches 8 bases. This CDR3 is built from 16 residues. Germline trimming cut 1 base from V and 2 bases from J; bases unmatched to any gene: 6. CDR1 is LNHDA, CDR2 SQIVND, per germline (reference sequence).

The gene calls are TRBV7-2 and TRBJ2-5, with a possible D match to TRBD1 (5 bases). Germline loops: CDR1 SGHTA, CDR2 FQGNSA. Trimming removed 2 bases at V and 7 bases at J, with 17 bases between. The CDR3 has 15 amino acids. CDR3 nucleotide sequence: TGTGCCAGCAGCTTATCCGTCAGGGCCACCGGGACCCAGTACTTC. This sequence encodes CASSLSVRATGTQYF. Combining the CDR3 with reference TRBV7-2 and TRBJ2-5 gives the whole variable domain GAGVSQSPSNKVTEKGKDVELRCDPISGHTALYWYRQSLGQGLEFLIYFQGNSAPDKSGLPSDRFSAERTGGSVSTLTIQRTQQEDSAVYLCASSLSVRATGTQYFGPGTRLLVL.

This clone was counted between two and nine times. J is TRBJ2-2 and V is TRBV9; a possible D gene is TRBD2 (7 bases). Germline CDR1 is SGDLS and CDR2 is YYNGEE. Trimming took 4 bases from V and 3 from J, leaving 19 bases between them. The CDR3 runs 17 residues. CDR3: CASSWIPQGRDTGELFF. DNA for the CDR3: TGTGCCAGCAGCTGGATCCCGCAGGGGAGGGACACCGGGGAGCTGTTTTTT.